Below are 30 T cell receptor beta chains sequenced from a single sample in a study of molecular identifiers for immune sequencing clone quantification. One entry per CDR3 protein results from TCRdb running MiXCR on the PCR reads. The repertoire holds some 320,000 distinct CDR3 sequences, with 24% as singletons. Sequenced: naive CD8+ T cells from blood, with Jurkat cell RNA spiked in. Noted subset: FACS-sorted CD8+CD4-CCR7+CD45RA+ naive T cells. These receptors came from a human donor in good health. Some libraries in this study had Jurkat cell RNA spiked in.

J is TRBJ2-3 and V is TRBV11-2, with 10 bases matching TRBD1. CDR3 length equals 16 residues. Germline V lookup: CDR1 SGHAT, CDR2 FQNNGV. Trimming at V came to 1 base and at J to 4 bases, leaving 5 bases not matched to a gene. The CDR3 region has the DNA TGTGCCAGCAGCTTAGTCGGGACAGGGGTGGCAGATACGCAGTATTTT. It yields the protein CASSLVGTGVADTQYF.

This clonotype was seen just once. Because the CDR3 is missing its conserved closing phenylalanine or tryptophan, this is likely a read error. The V and J genes are TRBV2 and TRBJ2-6, with D uncertain. This CDR3 is 16 amino acids long. Trimming removed 5 bases from V and 1 base from J, with 12 bases in between. Germline V gene sequence: CDR1 SNHLY, CDR2 FYNNEI. The CDR3, as DNA: TGTGCCAGCAGTAATACGATCGATTCTGGGGCCAACGTCCTGACTTTA. It is translated as CASSNTIDSGANVLTL.

This clonotype was seen many times. The gene calls are TRBV29-1 and TRBJ2-3, with 9 bases matching TRBD2. Germline CDR1 reads SQVTM; CDR2 reads ANQGSEA. CDR3 length: 13 residues. The J segment lost 3 bases and the V segment lost 7 bases, leaving 5 bases of the junction unmatched. CDR3 residues: CSASGEMTDTQYF. In DNA form, the CDR3 reads TGCAGCGCTAGCGGGGAAATGACAGATACGCAGTATTTT.

Details on this clonotype: A read error may explain this, as a much larger clone is one base away. This chain connects TRBV25-1 to TRBJ2-3; 7 bases are a match to TRBD2. The V and J ends lost 5 bases and 4 bases, in that order; junction bases with no gene match: 9. Germline CDR1 MGHDK, CDR2 SYGVNS. The CDR3 length is 15 residues. In nucleotides, the CDR3 is TGTGCCAGCAGTAAATGGGGGACTAAAGCAGATACGCAGTATTTT. Encoded protein: CASSKWGTKADTQYF.

The V gene is TRBV30, the J gene TRBJ2-3; 11 nucleotides line up with TRBD2. Germline V lookup: CDR1 GTSNPN, CDR2 SVGIG (reference sequence). Trimming removed 1 base from V and 6 bases from J; junction bases left unmatched: 6. The CDR3 totals 15 residues. The CDR3 here is CAWSALAGEGDTQYF. The CDR3 DNA reads as TGTGCCTGGAGTGCACTAGCGGGGGAAGGGGATACGCAGTATTTT.

This clonotype has a handful of counts. The chain links TRBV27 to TRBJ2-7, with D tentatively TRBD1 or TRBD2 (5 bases each). V was pared by 5 bases and J by 10 bases, with 12 bases between. This CDR3 is 11 amino acids long. Germline-derived CDR1 and CDR2 are MNHEY and SMNVEV (reference sequence). CDR3 sequence: CASSHNRDQYF. CDR3 nucleotide sequence: TGTGCCAGCAGTCACAACCGGGACCAGTACTTC.

The rearrangement joins TRBV25-1 to TRBJ1-1; possible D gene TRBD1, 6 bases. V was pared by 4 bases and J by 3 bases, with 9 bases between. The CDR3 runs 13 residues. Germline CDR1 MGHDK, CDR2 SYGVNS. The CDR3 loop is CASSVSGDTEAFF. DNA of the CDR3: TGTGCCAGCAGTGTCTCAGGGGACACTGAAGCTTTCTTT.

The V and J genes are TRBV4-3 and TRBJ1-2, with D uncertain. The V gene lost 0 bases and the J gene lost 4 bases, with 12 bases spanning the gap. CDR1 and CDR2 from the germline V gene are LGHNA and YSLEER. This CDR3 is built from 15 residues. CDR3 protein: CASSQDMNNAYGYTF. CDR3 in DNA: TGCGCCAGCAGCCAAGATATGAACAACGCCTATGGCTACACCTTC.

As regards this clonotype: A single base separates this from a much larger clone, so it may be a read error. The chain employs TRBV10-3 and TRBJ2-5; 8 bases are a match to TRBD2. This CDR3 comprises 14 residues. Germline CDR1 reads ENHRY; CDR2 reads SYGVKD. The CDR3, as DNA: TGTGCCATCAGCCGACTAGCGTCCCAAGGGACCCAGTACTTC. Amino acid sequence: CAISRLASQGTQYF.

This clonotype was picked up a small number of times. The chain employs TRBV6-5 and TRBJ2-7; 9 bases are shared with TRBD1. The junction had 6 bases not matched to a gene; V was cut back by 5 bases and J by 1 base. The germline CDR1 and CDR2 sequences are MNHEY and SVGAGI. The CDR3 is 15 amino acids. CDR3 amino acids: CASSQRQGDSYEQYF. CDR3 bases: TGTGCCAGCAGTCAACGACAGGGGGATTCCTACGAGCAGTACTTC.

This clonotype has ten or more counts. The chain recombines TRBV4-1 with TRBJ1-5; the match to TRBD1 covers 7 bases. The V and J ends lost 4 bases and 7 bases, in that order; junction bases with no gene match: 10. Looked up from germline, CDR1 is MGHRA and CDR2 is YSYEKL. The CDR3 totals 15 residues. The CDR3 is CASSPETGMGQPQHF. CDR3 sequence (DNA): TGCGCCAGCAGCCCCGAGACAGGGATGGGGCAGCCCCAGCATTTT.

This clonotype has more than one count but fewer than ten. V is TRBV12-3 or TRBV12-4 and J is TRBJ2-1, with D unresolved. Trimming cost V 2 bases and J 0 bases, with 11 bases left between them. CDR3 size: 16 residues. CDR3 in DNA: TGTGCCAGCAGTTTACTCAGCCAGAGCTCCTACAATGAGCAGTTCTTC. Its protein is CASSLLSQSSYNEQFF.

On this clonotype itself: One base away lies a much larger clone, so this may be a sequencing read error. V gene TRBV19 combines with J gene TRBJ2-7; no clear D gene. This CDR3 has 13 amino acids. In germline, CDR1 is LNHDA, CDR2 SQIVND (reference sequence). The CDR3 bases are TGTGCCGGTAGTATAAGGAGCGCCTACGAGCAGTACTTC. This encodes CAGSIRSAYEQYF.

In its sample, this clonotype was seen many times. The CDR3 spells CASSLAFVTGELFF. CDR3 DNA sequence: TGTGCCAGCAGCTTAGCGTTTGTCACCGGGGAGCTGTTTTTT. This rearrangement joins TRBV7-6 to TRBJ2-2; D is unclear. The CDR3 is 14 amino acids. The germline gives CDR1 SGHVS, CDR2 FNYEAQ. The ends were cut back, 0 bases at V and 4 bases at J, with 6 bases in the middle.

This clonotype appeared many times. The V gene is TRBV7-8, the J gene TRBJ2-7; a possible D gene is TRBD1 (6 bases). The CDR3 runs 15 residues. Germline lookup yields CDR1 SGHVS and CDR2 FQNEAQ. With 1 base removed from V and 1 base from J, the gap between germline ends came to 11 bases. DNA of the CDR3: TGTGCCAGCAGCTTAGATGGGACACTATCCTACGAGCAGTACTTC. Its translation: CASSLDGTLSYEQYF.

The V and J genes are TRBV4-1 and TRBJ1-6; no reliable D call. Trimming removed 0 bases at V and 10 bases at J, with 7 bases between. Germline values: CDR1 MGHRA, CDR2 YSYEKL. The CDR3 length is 13 residues. The CDR3 loop reads CASSQDPDSPLHF. The CDR3 bases are TGCGCCAGCAGCCAAGATCCTGACTCACCCCTCCACTTT.

A few counts support this clonotype. This chain uses TRBV5-6 with TRBJ2-5; the D gene is possibly TRBD2 (5 bases). The germline CDR1 and CDR2 sequences are SGHDT and YYEEEE. Between the trimmed V and J ends, which lost 4 bases and 5 bases, there was a span of 21 bases. The CDR3 runs 16 residues. CDR3 bases: TGTGCCAGCAGCCCCTTGGAGGACGGGCGGCTGGAGACCCAGTACTTC. Its protein is CASSPLEDGRLETQYF.

The table lists this clonotype with many counts. The chain uses TRBV7-9 and TRBJ2-4; perhaps D is TRBD1 or TRBD2 (7 bases each). In germline, CDR1 is SEHNR, CDR2 FQNEAQ (reference sequence). This CDR3 contains 21 residues. The ends were cut back, 4 bases at V and 2 bases at J, with 30 bases in the middle. The DNA of the CDR3 is TGTGCCAGCAGCTCCATAATAGGGGGCGCGGATGGCGGGAGTACCAAAAACATTCAGTACTTC. Its translation: CASSSIIGGADGGSTKNIQYF.

Ten or more counts support this clonotype. The gene calls are TRBV20-1 and TRBJ2-3; TRBD2 matches at 13 bases. Germline values: CDR1 DFQATT, CDR2 SNEGSKA (reference sequence). The V segment lost 6 bases and the J segment 9 bases; nucleotides outside the gene matches: 21. The CDR3 is made up of 18 amino acids. The CDR3 reads CSAERAGLAGAFRETQYF. The CDR3 nucleotides read TGCAGTGCGGAAAGGGCCGGACTAGCGGGAGCCTTTAGAGAGACGCAGTATTTT.

The chain uses TRBV29-1 and TRBJ1-2; 8 positions agree with TRBD1. The CDR3 is made up of 19 amino acids. The germline V gene has CDR1 SQVTM and CDR2 ANQGSEA. Trimming cost V 1 base and J 3 bases; bases outside gene matches: 19. The DNA of the CDR3 is TGCAGCGTTGAAGCCCTAGACCCCCGACAGGGGTACTTGGACTATGGCTACACCTTC. Residues: CSVEALDPRQGYLDYGYTF.

A word on this clonotype: It may be a read error: a sequence one base away is much more abundant. The V and J genes are TRBV12-3 or TRBV12-4 and TRBJ2-7, with 9 nucleotides matching TRBD1. The CDR3 covers 16 residues. J gave up 2 bases and V 8 bases, and 13 bases lay outside the gene matches. This CDR3 reads CASGIRDRDSPYEQYF. In DNA, the CDR3 is TGTGCCAGCGGTATCCGGGACAGGGATTCACCCTACGAGCAGTACTTC.

V is TRBV19 and J is TRBJ1-5, with D possibly matching TRBD1 (5 bases). The CDR3 covers 13 residues. Between the trimmed V and J ends, which lost 3 bases and 5 bases, there was a span of 8 bases. The V gene's germline CDR1 is LNHDA and CDR2 SQIVND (reference sequence). This chain's CDR3 is CASSMWGDQPQHF. DNA for the CDR3: TGTGCCAGTAGTATGTGGGGGGATCAGCCCCAGCATTTT. Variable domain in full (rest from reference TRBV19 and TRBJ1-5): DGGITQSPKYLFRKEGQNVTLSCEQNLNHDAMYWYRQDPGQGLRLIYYSQIVNDFQKGDIAEGYSVSREKKESFPLTVTSAQKNPTAFYLCASSMWGDQPQHFGDGTRLSIL.

V is TRBV19 and J is TRBJ1-5, with D maybe TRBD1 (5 bases). The CDR3 sequence is 16 residues long. Germline V gene lookup returns CDR1 LNHDA and CDR2 SQIVND (reference sequence). V was shortened by 3 bases and J by 5 bases, with 17 bases between the two germline ends. CDR3 loop: CASSISGGRGDQPQHF. The CDR3 DNA reads as TGTGCCAGTAGTATCTCCGGAGGAAGAGGGGATCAGCCCCAGCATTTT.

This clonotype showed up just a few times. This chain connects TRBV24-1 to TRBJ2-3, with 13 bases aligning to TRBD2. CDR3 length: 19 residues. The J segment lost 3 bases and the V segment lost 2 bases, leaving 10 bases of the junction unmatched. From germline, CDR1 is KGHDR and CDR2 SFDVKD. The CDR3 nucleotides read TGTGCCACCAGTGATTCCCGGACCCCGGGACTAGCGGGGACAGATACGCAGTATTTT. Encoded protein: CATSDSRTPGLAGTDTQYF.

This clonotype was seen at least ten times. The rearrangement joins TRBV29-1 to TRBJ2-3; 11 bases fit TRBD1. CDR1 and CDR2 (germline): SQVTM, ANQGSEA. V gave up 7 bases and J gave up 3 bases; unmatched junction bases: 9. The CDR3 extends over 15 amino acids. In DNA, the CDR3 is TGCAGCGCCCTCACCCGGGACAGGGGGACAGATACGCAGTATTTT. Translating gives CSALTRDRGTDTQYF.

This clonotype was seen more than once but under ten times. The rearrangement joins TRBV3-1 to TRBJ2-3; no firm D call. Germline CDR1 is LGHDT and CDR2 is YNNKEL (reference sequence). CDR3 length: 15 residues. Deletions cut 0 bases from V and 2 bases from J, with 9 bases between. CDR3 nucleotide sequence: TGTGCCAGCAGCCAAGATCAGATTTACACAGATACGCAGTATTTT. The encoded protein is CASSQDQIYTDTQYF.

The chain joins TRBV20-1 to TRBJ2-2; the D gene is possibly TRBD2 (5 bases). Trimming took off 3 bases at V and 0 bases at J, with 17 bases between the two ends. Germline lookup yields CDR1 DFQATT and CDR2 SNEGSKA (reference sequence). CDR3 length equals 17 residues. CDR3: CSASEGGGRPNTGELFF. Here the CDR3 DNA reads TGCAGTGCTAGCGAAGGAGGTGGGAGACCGAACACCGGGGAGCTGTTTTTT.

Concerning this clonotype itself: With a much larger clone just one base away, this may be a read error. This chain connects TRBV5-3 to TRBJ2-3; 13 bases are a match to TRBD2. TRBV5-3 is annotated as an ORF whose role is uncertain. The CDR3 extends over 17 amino acids. The V segment lost 9 bases and the J segment 0 bases; nucleotides outside the gene matches: 10. Here the CDR3 DNA reads TGTGCCAACAATAGACTAGCGGGGGGTTCAAGCACAGATACGCAGTATTTT. It encodes CANNRLAGGSSTDTQYF.

This clonotype appeared many times. The genes are TRBV7-8 and TRBJ2-1, with 9 positions matching TRBD2. V was clipped by 1 base and J by 7 bases; unmatched bases: 11. The CDR3 is 17 residues long. CDR1 and CDR2 from the germline V gene are SGHVS and FQNEAQ. The CDR3, as DNA: TGTGCCAGCAGCTTAGGCGGACTAGCGCCCCGATCGAATGAGCAGTTCTTC. Protein sequence: CASSLGGLAPRSNEQFF.

The V gene is TRBV6-2 or TRBV6-3, the J gene TRBJ2-7; unclear D gene. The CDR3 has 13 amino acids. Germline CDR1 and CDR2: MNHEY and SVGEGT. V was pared by 8 bases and J by 0 bases, with 11 bases between. CDR3 DNA sequence: TGTGCCAGCGACCTTGGAGTCTCCTACGAGCAGTACTTC. Protein product: CASDLGVSYEQYF.